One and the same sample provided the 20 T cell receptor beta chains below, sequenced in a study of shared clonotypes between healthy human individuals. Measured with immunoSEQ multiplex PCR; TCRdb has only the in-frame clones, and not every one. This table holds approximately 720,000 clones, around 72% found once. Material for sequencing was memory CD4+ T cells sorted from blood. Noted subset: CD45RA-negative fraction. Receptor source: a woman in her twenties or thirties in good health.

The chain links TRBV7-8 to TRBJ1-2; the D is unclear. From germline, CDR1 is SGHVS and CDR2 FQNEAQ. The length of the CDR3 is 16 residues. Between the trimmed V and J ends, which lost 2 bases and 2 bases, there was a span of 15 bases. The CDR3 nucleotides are TGTGCCAGCAGCTTATTGGTTCGGGAGGGAAACTATGGCTACACCTTC. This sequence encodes CASSLLVREGNYGYTF.

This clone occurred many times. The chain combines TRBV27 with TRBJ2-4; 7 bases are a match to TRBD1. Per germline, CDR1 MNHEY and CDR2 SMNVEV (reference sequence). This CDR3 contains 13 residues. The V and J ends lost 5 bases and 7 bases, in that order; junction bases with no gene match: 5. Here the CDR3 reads CASSVTGENIQYF. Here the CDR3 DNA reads TGTGCCAGCAGTGTAACAGGGGAGAACATTCAGTACTTC.

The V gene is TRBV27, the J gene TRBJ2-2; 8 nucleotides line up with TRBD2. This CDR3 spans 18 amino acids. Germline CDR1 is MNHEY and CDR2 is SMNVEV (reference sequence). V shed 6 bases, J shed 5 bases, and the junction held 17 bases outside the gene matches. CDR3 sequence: CASRPGIGAGGGTGELFF. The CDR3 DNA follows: TGTGCCAGCAGGCCCGGTATTGGGGCGGGAGGAGGAACCGGGGAGCTGTTTTTT.

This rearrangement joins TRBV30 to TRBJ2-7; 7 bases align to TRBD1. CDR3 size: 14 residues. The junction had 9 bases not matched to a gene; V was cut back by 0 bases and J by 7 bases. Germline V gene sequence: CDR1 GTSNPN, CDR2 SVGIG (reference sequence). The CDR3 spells CAWSVRTGAREQYF. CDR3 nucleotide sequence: TGTGCCTGGAGTGTACGAACAGGGGCCAGGGAGCAGTACTTC.

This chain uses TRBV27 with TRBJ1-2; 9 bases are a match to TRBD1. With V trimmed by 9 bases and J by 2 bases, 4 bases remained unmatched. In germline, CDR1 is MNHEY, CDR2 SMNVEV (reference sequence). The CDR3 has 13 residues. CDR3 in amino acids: CASKQGANYGYTF. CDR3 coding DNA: TGTGCCAGTAAACAGGGGGCCAACTATGGCTACACCTTC.

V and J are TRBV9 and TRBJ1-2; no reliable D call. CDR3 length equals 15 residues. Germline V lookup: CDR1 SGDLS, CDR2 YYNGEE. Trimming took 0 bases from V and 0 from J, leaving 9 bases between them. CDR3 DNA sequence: TGTGCCAGCAGCGTAGAGGCAGGACCTAACTATGGCTACACCTTC. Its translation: CASSVEAGPNYGYTF.

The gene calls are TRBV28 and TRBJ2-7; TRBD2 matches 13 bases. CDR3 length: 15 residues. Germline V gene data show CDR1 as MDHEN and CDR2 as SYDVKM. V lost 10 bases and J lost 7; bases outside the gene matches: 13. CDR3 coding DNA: TGTGCCACCTTTGTTACTAGCGGGAGGGCGGGGGAGCAGTACTTC. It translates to CATFVTSGRAGEQYF.

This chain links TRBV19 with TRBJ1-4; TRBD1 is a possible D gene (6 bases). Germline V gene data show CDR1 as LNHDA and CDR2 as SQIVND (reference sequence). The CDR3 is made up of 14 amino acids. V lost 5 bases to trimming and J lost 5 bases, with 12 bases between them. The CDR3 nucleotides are TGTGCCAGTAGTCACAGGGAGGGGAATGAAAAACTGTTTTTT. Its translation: CASSHREGNEKLFF.

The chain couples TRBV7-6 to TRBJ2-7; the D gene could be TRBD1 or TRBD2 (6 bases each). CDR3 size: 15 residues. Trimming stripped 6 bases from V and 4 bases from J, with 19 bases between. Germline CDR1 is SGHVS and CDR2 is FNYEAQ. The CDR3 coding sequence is TGTGCCAGCAGACCTATTCTGACAGGAGGGTACGAGCAGTACTTC. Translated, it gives CASRPILTGGYEQYF.

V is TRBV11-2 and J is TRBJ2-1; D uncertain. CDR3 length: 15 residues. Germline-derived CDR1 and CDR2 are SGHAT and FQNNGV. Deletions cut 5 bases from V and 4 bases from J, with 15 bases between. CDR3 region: CASSKDHEAYNEQFF. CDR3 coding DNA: TGTGCCAGCAGCAAAGACCACGAAGCTTACAATGAGCAGTTCTTC.

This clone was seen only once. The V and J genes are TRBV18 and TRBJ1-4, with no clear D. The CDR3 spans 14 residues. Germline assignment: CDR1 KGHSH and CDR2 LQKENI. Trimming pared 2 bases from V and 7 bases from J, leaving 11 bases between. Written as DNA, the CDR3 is TGTGCCAGCTCACCAAATGGAGGACTTGAAAAACTGTTTTTT. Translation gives CASSPNGGLEKLFF.

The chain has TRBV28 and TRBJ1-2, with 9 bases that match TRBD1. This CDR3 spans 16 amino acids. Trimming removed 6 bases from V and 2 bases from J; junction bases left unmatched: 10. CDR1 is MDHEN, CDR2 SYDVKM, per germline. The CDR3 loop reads CASSPTGTGMNYGYTF. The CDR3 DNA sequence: TGTGCCAGCAGCCCCACGGGGACAGGGATGAACTATGGCTACACCTTC.

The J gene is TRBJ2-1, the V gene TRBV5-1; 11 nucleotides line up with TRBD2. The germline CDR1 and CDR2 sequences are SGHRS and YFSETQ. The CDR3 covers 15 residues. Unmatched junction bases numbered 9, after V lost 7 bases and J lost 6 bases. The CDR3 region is CASGFTSGSSNEQFF. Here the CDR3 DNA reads TGCGCCAGCGGATTCACTAGCGGGAGTTCCAATGAGCAGTTCTTC.

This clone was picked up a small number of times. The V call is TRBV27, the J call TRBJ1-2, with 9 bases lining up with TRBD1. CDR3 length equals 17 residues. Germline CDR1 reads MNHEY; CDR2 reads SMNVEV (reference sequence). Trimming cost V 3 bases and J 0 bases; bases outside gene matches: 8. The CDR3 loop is CASSFLGQGRANYGYTF. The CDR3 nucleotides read TGTGCCAGCAGTTTCCTAGGACAGGGGAGAGCTAACTATGGCTACACCTTC.

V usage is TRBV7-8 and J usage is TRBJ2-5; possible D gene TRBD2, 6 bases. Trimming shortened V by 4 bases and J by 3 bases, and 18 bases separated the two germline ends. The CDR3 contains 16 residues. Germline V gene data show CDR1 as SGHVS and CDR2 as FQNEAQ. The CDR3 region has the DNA TGTGCCAGCAGCTCCCCGTTGAGGGAGGCAAAAGAGACCCAGTACTTC. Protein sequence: CASSSPLREAKETQYF.

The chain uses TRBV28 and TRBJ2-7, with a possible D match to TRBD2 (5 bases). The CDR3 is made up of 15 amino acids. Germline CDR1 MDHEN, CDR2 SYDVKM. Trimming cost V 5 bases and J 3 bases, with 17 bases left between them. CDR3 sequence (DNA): TGTGCCAGCAGTCGTGTGCGGGTGCCCTACTACGAGCAGTACTTC. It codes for CASSRVRVPYYEQYF.

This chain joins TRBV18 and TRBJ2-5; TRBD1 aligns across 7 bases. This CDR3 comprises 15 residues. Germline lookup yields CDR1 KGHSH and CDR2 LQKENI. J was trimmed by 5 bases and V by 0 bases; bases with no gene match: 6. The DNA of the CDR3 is TGTGCCAGCTCACCACCGACAGGGTCAGCGGAGACCCAGTACTTC. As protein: CASSPPTGSAETQYF.

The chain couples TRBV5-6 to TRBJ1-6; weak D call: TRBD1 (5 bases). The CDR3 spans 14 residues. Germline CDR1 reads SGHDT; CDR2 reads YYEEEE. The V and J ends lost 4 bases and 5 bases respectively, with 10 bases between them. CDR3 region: CASSHRQNNSPLHF. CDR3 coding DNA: TGTGCCAGCAGCCATCGACAGAATAATTCACCCCTCCACTTT.

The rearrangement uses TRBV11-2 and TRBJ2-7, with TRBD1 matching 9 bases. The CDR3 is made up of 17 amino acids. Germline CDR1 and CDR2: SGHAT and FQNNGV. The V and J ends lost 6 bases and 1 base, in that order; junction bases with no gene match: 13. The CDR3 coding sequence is TGTGCCAGCAGGTTGACGTACAGGGGGCAAAAATCCTACGAGCAGTACTTC. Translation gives CASRLTYRGQKSYEQYF.

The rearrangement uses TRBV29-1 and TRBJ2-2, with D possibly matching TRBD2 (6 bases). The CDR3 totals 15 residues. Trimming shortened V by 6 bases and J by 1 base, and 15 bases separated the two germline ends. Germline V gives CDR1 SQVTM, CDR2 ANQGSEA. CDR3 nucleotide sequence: TGCAGCGTCCCCCCGGATAGCGGGAACACCGGGGAGCTGTTTTTT. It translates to CSVPPDSGNTGELFF.